The rows below give T cell receptor beta chains drawn from one sample of a study of early T cells in non-severe SARS-CoV-2 infection. MiXCR, run by TCRdb on the 5' RACE reads, gives a single entry per CDR3 protein. This sample has tens of thousands of distinct CDR3 sequences, with approximately 6% found just once. Sequenced sample: whole blood. These receptors were taken from an adult who was a healthcare worker with PCR-confirmed SARS-CoV-2 infection or an uninfected control (not recorded which). Both conserved end residues are part of each CDR3. The D gene is left open where the match is weak. Expanded clones get a size class; other rows say once, few or many, or leave the size out.

medium-sized	TRBJ2-5	TRBD2	TRBV28	TGTGCCAGCAGTTCGGGACTAAGGCAAGAGACCCAGTACTTC	CASSSGLRQETQYF
many	TRBJ2-5	TRBD2	TRBV7-2	TGTGCCAGCAGCCGTAGCGGGAGTTCCGGATCGGGCCAGTACTTC	CASSRSGSSGSGQYF
NA	TRBJ2-1	NA	TRBV11-2	TGTGCCAGCAGCTTAGGCGGAATTGAGCAGTTCTTC	CASSLGGIEQFF
many	TRBJ1-1	NA	TRBV11-2	TGTGCCAGCAGCGAAACCTTCAACATACTGAACACTGAAGCTTTCTTT	CASSETFNILNTEAFF
NA	TRBJ1-2	NA	TRBV18	TGTGCCAGCTCACCTGAGAGGAACTATGGCTACACCTTC	CASSPERNYGYTF
NA	TRBJ2-1	NA	TRBV28	TGTGCCAGCAGTAGACCACTCGCCGGATCCTACAATGAGCAGTTCTTC	CASSRPLAGSYNEQFF
NA	TRBJ2-1	TRBD1	TRBV7-2	TGTGCCAGCAGCAAGGACAGGGGCTACAATGAGCAGTTCTTC	CASSKDRGYNEQFF
NA	TRBJ2-3	NA	TRBV7-9	TGTGCCAGCAGCTTCATCGGGAGCACAGATACGCAGTATTTT	CASSFIGSTDTQYF
many	TRBJ2-5	TRBD1	TRBV28	TGTGCCAGCAGTCTCGACAGGGTTCAAGAGACCCAGTACTTC	CASSLDRVQETQYF
many	TRBJ2-2	TRBD2	TRBV6-4	TGTGCCAGCGGGACTAGCGGGAGTACCGGGGAGCTGTTTTTT	CASGTSGSTGELFF
few	TRBJ1-6	TRBD1	TRBV9	TGTGCCAGCAGCGTAACAGGGGGCCCGGAGTCACCCCTCCACTTT	CASSVTGGPESPLHF
many	TRBJ2-2	NA	TRBV27	TGTGCCAGCAGTTCGGCGGGCGGGGCCACCGGGGAGCTGTTTTTT	CASSSAGGATGELFF
many	TRBJ2-1	TRBD2	TRBV20-1	TGCAGTGCTGGACTAGCGGGAGTCGATCGCGATGAGCAGTTCTTC	CSAGLAGVDRDEQFF
many	TRBJ1-2	NA	TRBV7-8	TGTGCCAGCAGCTTAGGCCAGGGGACGTATGGCTACACCTTC	CASSLGQGTYGYTF
many	TRBJ2-1	TRBD1	TRBV12-3/TRBV12-4	TGTGCCAGCAAGGGTCCTGCAGGGGGAAGGGCTGAGCAGTTCTTC	CASKGPAGGRAEQFF
many	TRBJ2-7	TRBD2	TRBV10-2	TGCGCCAGCAGTGAACTAGCGGGAGCTGGCGAGCAGTACTTC	CASSELAGAGEQYF
NA	TRBJ2-7	TRBD2	TRBV29-1	TGCAGCGAACCGACTAGCGGGAGGTACGAGCAGTACTTC	CSEPTSGRYEQYF
many	TRBJ2-1	TRBD2	TRBV6-2/TRBV6-3	TGTGCCAGCAGTTACTCGGGGCTAGCGGGAATTTACAATGAGCAGTTCTTC	CASSYSGLAGIYNEQFF